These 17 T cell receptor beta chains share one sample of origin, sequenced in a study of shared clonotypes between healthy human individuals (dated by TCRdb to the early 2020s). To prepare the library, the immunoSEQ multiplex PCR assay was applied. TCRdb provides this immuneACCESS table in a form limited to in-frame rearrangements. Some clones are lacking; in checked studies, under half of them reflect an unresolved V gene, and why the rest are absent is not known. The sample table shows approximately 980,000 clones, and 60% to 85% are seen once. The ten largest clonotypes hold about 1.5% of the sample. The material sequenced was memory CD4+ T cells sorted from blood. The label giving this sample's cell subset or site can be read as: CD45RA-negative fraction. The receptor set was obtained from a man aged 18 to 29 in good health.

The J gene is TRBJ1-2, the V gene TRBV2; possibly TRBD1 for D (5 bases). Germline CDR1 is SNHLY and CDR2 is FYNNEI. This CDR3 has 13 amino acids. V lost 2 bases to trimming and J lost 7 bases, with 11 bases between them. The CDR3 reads CASSERERGGYTF. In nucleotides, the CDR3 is TGTGCCAGCAGTGAACGGGAGAGGGGTGGCTACACCTTC.

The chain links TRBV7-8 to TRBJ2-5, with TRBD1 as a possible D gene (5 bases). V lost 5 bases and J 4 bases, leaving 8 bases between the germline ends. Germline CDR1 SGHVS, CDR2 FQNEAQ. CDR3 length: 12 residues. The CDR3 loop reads CASSRGRETQYF. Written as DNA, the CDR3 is TGTGCCAGCAGCAGGGGAAGAGAGACCCAGTACTTC.

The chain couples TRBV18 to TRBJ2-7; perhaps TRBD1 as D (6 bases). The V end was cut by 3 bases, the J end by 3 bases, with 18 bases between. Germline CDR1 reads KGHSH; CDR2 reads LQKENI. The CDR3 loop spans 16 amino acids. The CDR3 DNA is TGTGCCAGCTCACCGAGAGGTTTCGAAGGGGGCTACGAGCAGTACTTC. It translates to CASSPRGFEGGYEQYF.

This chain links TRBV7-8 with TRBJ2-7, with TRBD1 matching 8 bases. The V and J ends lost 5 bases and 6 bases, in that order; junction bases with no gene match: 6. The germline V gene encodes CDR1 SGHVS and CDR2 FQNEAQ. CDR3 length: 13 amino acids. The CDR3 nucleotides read TGTGCCAGCAGCGCGGCAGGGGGCGGCGAGCAGTACTTC. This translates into CASSAAGGGEQYF.

CDR3 region: CASSNKRQGKKEGTDTQYF. The CDR3 region has the DNA TGTGCCAGCAGCAACAAGCGACAGGGGAAGAAAGAGGGCACAGATACGCAGTATTTT. This chain uses TRBV21-1 with TRBJ2-3; the table's D call, TRBD1, was not checked against the DNA. TRBV21-1 is marked as a pseudogene. This CDR3 region has 19 residues.

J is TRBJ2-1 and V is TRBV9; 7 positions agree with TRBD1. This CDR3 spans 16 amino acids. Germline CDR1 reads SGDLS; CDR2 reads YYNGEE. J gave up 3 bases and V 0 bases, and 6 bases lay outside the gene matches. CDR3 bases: TGTGCCAGCAGCGTAGACAGGGGTTCCCTCTACAATGAGCAGTTCTTC. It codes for CASSVDRGSLYNEQFF.

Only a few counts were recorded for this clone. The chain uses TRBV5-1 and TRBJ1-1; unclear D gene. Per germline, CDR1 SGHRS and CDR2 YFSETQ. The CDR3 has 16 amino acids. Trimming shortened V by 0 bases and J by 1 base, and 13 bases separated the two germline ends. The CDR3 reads CASSLEPPWENTEAFF. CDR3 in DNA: TGCGCCAGCAGCTTGGAGCCACCCTGGGAGAACACTGAAGCTTTCTTT.

This CDR3 is CASSDIDLSYEQYF. The CDR3 DNA reads TGTGCCAGCAGTGACATTGACTTATCCTACGAGCAGTACTTC. The chain carries TRBV6-4 and TRBJ2-7; D not certain. V was clipped by 2 bases and J by 1 base, with 9 bases between them. The CDR3 consists of 14 residues. Per germline, CDR1 MRHNA and CDR2 SNTAGT.

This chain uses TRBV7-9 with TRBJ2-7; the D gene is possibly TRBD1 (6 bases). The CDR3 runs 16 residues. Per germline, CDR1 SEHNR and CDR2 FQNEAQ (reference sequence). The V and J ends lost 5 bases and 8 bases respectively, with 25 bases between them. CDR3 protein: CASSPPETGGSEKQYF. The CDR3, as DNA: TGTGCCAGCAGCCCGCCGGAGACAGGAGGTTCGGAAAAGCAGTACTTC.

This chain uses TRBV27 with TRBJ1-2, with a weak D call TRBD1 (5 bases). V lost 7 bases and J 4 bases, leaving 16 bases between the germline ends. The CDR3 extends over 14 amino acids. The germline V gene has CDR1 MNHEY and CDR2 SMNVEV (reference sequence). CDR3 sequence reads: CASNRDRNPYGYTF. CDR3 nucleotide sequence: TGTGCCAGCAATCGCGACAGAAATCCCTATGGCTACACCTTC.

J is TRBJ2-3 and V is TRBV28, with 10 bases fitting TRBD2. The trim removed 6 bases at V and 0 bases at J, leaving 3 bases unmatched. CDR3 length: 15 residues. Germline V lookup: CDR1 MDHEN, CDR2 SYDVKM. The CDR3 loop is CASRVAGGSTDTQYF. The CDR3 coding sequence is TGTGCCAGCAGAGTAGCGGGGGGCAGCACAGATACGCAGTATTTT.

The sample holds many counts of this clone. The CDR3 protein is CASSELEVDTQYF. Written as DNA, the CDR3 is TGTGCCAGCAGTGAACTAGAGGTAGATACGCAGTATTTT. The rearrangement uses TRBV2 and TRBJ2-3; D remains ambiguous. Deletions cut 2 bases from V and 5 bases from J, with 8 bases between. This CDR3 spans 13 amino acids. CDR1 is SNHLY and CDR2 is FYNNEI in the germline V gene.

The CDR3 DNA is TGTGCCATCAAGGAGACAGGGAATGGAAACACCATATATTTT. Protein: CAIKETGNGNTIYF. The chain recombines TRBV10-3 with TRBJ1-3; 7 nucleotides agree with TRBD1. CDR3 length: 14 amino acids. The J segment lost 3 bases and the V segment lost 7 bases, leaving 6 bases of the junction unmatched. Germline-derived CDR1 and CDR2 are ENHRY and SYGVKD.

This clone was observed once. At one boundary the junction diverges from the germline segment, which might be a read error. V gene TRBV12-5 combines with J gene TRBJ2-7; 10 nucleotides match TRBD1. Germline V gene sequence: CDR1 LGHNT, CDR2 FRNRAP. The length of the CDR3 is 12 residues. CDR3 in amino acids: CPIRDRGYEQYF. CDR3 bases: TGCCCCATCCGGGACAGGGGCTACGAGCAGTACTTC.

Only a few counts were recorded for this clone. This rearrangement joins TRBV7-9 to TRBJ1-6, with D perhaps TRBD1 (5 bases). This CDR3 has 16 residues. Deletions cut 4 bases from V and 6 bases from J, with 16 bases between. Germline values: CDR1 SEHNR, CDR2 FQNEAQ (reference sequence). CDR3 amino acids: CASSSTQRGSNSPLHF. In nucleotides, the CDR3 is TGTGCCAGCAGCTCCACACAGAGGGGTAGTAATTCACCCCTCCACTTT.

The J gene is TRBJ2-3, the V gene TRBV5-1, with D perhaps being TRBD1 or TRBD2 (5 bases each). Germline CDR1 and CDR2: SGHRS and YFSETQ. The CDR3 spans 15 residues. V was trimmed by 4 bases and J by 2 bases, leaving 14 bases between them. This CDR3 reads CASSPVGEPTDTQYF. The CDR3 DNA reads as TGCGCCAGCAGCCCCGTGGGGGAGCCCACAGATACGCAGTATTTT. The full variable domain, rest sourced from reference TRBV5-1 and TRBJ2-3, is KAGVTQTPRYLIKTRGQQVTLSCSPISGHRSVSWYQQTPGQGLQFLFEYFSETQRNKGNFPGRFSGRQFSNSRSEMNVSTLELGDSALYLCASSPVGEPTDTQYFGPGTRLTVL.

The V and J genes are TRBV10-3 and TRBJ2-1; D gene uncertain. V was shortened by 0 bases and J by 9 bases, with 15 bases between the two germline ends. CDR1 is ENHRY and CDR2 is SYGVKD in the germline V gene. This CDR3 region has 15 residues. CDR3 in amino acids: CAISESGSPTAEQFF. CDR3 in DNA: TGTGCCATCAGTGAGTCGGGTTCCCCCACGGCTGAGCAGTTCTTC.